This paragraph covers one TCR beta chain sequence. This sample is drawn from a study of blood T cells in healthy people across ages. PCR was performed a second time for about 7 to 11 cycles using a sample-barcoded 5' primer and a J-beta primer mix. TCRdb itself ran the 5' RACE reads through MiXCR, one entry per CDR3 protein. The data show roughly 1,500,000 distinct CDR3 sequences, with about 31% seen just once and approximately 10% held by the top ten. The CDR3 sequence is 14 residues long. Deletions cut 2 bases from V and 3 bases from J, with 12 bases between. CDR1 and CDR2 (germline): SGHKS, YYEKEE (reference sequence).

Material for sequencing was blood. The TCR originated in a woman aged 25 to 39 in good health. The J gene is TRBJ2-7, the V gene TRBV5-5; D is perhaps TRBD1 or TRBD2 (5 bases each). CDR3 sequence reads: CASSFMQGVYEQYF. The DNA for the CDR3 is TGTGCCAGCAGCTTTATGCAGGGAGTCTACGAGCAGTACTTC. Using reference TRBV5-5 and TRBJ2-7 for the parts outside the CDR3, the full variable domain is DAGVTQSPTHLIKTRGQQVTLRCSPISGHKSVSWYQQVLGQGPQFIFQYYEKEERGRGNFPDRFSARQFPNYSSELNVNALLLGDSALYLCASSFMQGVYEQYFGPGTRLTVT.